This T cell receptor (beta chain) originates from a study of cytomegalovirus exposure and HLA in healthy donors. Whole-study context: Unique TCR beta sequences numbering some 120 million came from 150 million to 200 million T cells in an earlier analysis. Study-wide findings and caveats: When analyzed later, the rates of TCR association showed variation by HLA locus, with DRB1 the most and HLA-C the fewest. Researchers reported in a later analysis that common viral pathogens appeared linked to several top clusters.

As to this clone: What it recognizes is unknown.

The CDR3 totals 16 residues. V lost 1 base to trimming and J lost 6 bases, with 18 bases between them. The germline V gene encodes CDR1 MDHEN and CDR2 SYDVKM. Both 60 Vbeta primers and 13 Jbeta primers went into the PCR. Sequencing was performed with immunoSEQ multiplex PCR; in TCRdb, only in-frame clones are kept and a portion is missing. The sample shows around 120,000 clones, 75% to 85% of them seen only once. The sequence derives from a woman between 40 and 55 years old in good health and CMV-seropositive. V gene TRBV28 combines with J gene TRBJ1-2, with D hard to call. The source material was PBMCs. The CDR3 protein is CASSLLEVARGDGYTF. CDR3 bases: TGTGCCAGCAGTTTATTAGAGGTAGCCCGGGGAGATGGCTACACCTTC.